This T cell receptor beta chain was identified during a study of vaccination effects on CD4 cells after COVID-19 (dated by TCRdb to 2021 to 2024). Broadly, across the study: In the ViraFEST assay, PBMC were stimulated with viral peptide pools, and TCR sequencing was then used to find antigen-specific CD4+ T cell clonotypes based on their expansion. Roughly 2 million PBMC per well were cultured in IMDM with about 5.4% human AB serum, 10 IU/ml IL-2 and gentamicin, plus 10 ug/ml peptides. SARS-CoV-2 spike-specific CD4+ TCR repertoires from before and after mRNA vaccination were compared in COVID-19 convalescent patients and in infection-naive vaccine recipients. A total of around eleven COVID-19 convalescent patients and a handful of SARS-CoV-2-naive healthy vaccine recipients were included in the full study. In the study, cultures from other donors were sequenced using the Oncomine TCR Beta short-read assay on an Illumina iSeq 100. Two doses of either the BNT162b2 or the mRNA-1273 mRNA SARS-CoV-2 vaccine were administered to participants. On the study overall, not on this receptor specifically: The study was limited by a small number of convalescent patients, and early post-infection timepoints were lacking. Among healthy vaccine recipients, nearly all vaccine-induced clones were SARS-CoV-2 mono-reactive, and just 1 of 255 was cross-reactive with common cold coronaviruses. At late post-vaccination timepoints, both infection-induced and vaccine-induced clones showed marked clonal contraction, consistent with waning T cell responses.

The germline V gene sets CDR1 to LGHNA and CDR2 to YSLEER. V has 4 bases trimmed and J has 1 base trimmed; junction bases matching no gene number 0. The CDR3 goes from the cysteine to the phenylalanine over 14 residues. The only DNA kept is the CDR3, 42 bases in frame from the first base. About this clone itself: The antigen this receptor binds is unknown. One base away there is no much larger clone; base qualities are not given.

The library was built by means of the immunoSEQ multiplex PCR assay. TCR beta CDR3 sequencing was performed on DNA from the cultured, isolated CD4+ T cells. The published analysis was carried out like this. The analysis removed non-productive TCR sequences, trimmed reads to the CDR3 region, and retained only CDR3s that were 7 or more amino acids long. Antigen-specific clonotypes were identified with the MANAFEST web app by comparing expansion in peptide wells against reference cultures. For clones to be considered positive, expansion at FDR<0.05 versus reference and all other wells, an odds ratio above 5, and a frequency above 0.1% in two replicate wells were required. A clonotype was defined as cross-reactive if the clonotype was significantly expanded both in SARS-CoV-2 spike wells and in at least one common cold coronavirus spike condition. CDR3 similarity was assessed by Levenshtein distance using the stringdist R package, and unrooted trees were constructed with ape in R 3.6.1. The table comes from immuneACCESS by way of TCRdb, which keeps in-frame sequences with V and J called. Part of the clones is missing from these tables; in studies checked, under half for an unresolved V gene and the rest for unknown reasons. V, J and clone size were drawn from that table, and D and trimming were deduced from the DNA. For this sample the table gives 65,000 to 80,000 clones, of which 77% were detected only once. The top ten hold about 1.9% of the sample.

After 10 days of culture, CD4+ T cells were isolated with the EasySep CD4+ T cell isolation kit. Healthy vaccine recipients had no prior SARS-CoV-2 infection, confirmed by negative nucleocapsid antibodies before and after vaccination. On days 3 and 7, half of the culture medium was replaced with fresh IL-2-containing medium. Unless otherwise noted, each peptide stimulation condition was cultured in triplicate wells. PBMC were separated from whole blood using Ficoll-Paque Plus gradient centrifugation and were then either cryopreserved at -140C or used fresh. The QIAamp micro DNA kit was used to extract genomic DNA from the cultured CD4+ T cells.

Recombination joined TRBV4-3 with TRBJ1-3, and TRBD1 aligns with 8 junction nucleotides. The source was CD4+ T cells from PBMCs cultured without peptide, collected before COVID-19 vaccination. This TCR derives from a human donor who received a COVID-19 vaccine. Read as DNA, the sequence is TGCGCCAGCAGCCGACAGGGGTCTGGAAACACCATATATTTT. Translated, this is CASSRQGSGNTIYF.